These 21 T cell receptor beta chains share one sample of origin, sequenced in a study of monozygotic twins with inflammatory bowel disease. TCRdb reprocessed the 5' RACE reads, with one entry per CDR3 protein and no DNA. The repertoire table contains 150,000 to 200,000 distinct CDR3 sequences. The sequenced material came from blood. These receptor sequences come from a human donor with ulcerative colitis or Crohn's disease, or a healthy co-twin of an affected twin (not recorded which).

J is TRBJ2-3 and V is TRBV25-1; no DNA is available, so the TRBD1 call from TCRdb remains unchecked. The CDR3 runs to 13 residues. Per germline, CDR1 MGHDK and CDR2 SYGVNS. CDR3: CASSAGGGDTQYF. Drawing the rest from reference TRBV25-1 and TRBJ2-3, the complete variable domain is EADIYQTPRYLVIGTGKKITLECSQTMGHDKMYWYQQDPGMELHLIHYSYGVNSTEKGDLSSESTVSRIRTEHFPLTLESARPSHTSQYLCASSAGGGDTQYFGPGTRLTVL.

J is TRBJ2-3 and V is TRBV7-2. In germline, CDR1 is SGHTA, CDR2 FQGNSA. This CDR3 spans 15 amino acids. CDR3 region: CASSLVGLATDTQYF.

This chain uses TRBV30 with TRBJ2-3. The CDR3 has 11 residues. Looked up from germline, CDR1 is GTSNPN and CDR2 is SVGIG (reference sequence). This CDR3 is CAWRDTDTQYF.

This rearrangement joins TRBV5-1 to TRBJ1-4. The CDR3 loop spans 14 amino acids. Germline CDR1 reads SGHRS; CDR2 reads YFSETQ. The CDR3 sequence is CASSLDATNEKLFF.

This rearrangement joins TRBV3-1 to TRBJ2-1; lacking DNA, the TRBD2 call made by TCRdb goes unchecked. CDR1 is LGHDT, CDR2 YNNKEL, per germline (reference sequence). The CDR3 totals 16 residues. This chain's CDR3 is CASADFGTSGRLEQFF.

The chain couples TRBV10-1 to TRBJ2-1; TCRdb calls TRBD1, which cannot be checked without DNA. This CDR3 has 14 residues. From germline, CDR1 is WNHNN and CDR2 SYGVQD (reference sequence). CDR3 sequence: CASSGRGRTDEQFF.

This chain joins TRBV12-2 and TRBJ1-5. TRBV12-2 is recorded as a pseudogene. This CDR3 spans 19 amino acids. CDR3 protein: CASRLLSGGYFYSNQPQHF.

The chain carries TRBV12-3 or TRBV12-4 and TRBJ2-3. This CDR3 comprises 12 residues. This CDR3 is CASNGDTDTQYF.

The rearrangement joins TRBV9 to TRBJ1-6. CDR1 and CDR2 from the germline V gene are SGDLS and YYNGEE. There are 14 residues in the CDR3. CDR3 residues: CASSVDSGGSPLHF.

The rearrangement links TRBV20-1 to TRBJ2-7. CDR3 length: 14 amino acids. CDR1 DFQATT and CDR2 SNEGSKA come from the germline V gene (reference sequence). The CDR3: CSARDLDVTNEQYF.

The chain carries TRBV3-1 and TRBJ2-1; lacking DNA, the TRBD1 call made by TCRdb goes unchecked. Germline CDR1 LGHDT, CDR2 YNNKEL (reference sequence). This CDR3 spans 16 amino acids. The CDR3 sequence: CASSHTGTGAHNEQFF.

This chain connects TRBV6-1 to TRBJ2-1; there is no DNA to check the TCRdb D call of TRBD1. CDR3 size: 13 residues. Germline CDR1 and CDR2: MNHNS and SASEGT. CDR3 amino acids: CASRKTGNNEQFF.

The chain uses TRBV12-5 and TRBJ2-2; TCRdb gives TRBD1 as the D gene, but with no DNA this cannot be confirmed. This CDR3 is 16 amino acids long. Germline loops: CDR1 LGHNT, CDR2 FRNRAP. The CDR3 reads CASGLGLGAQGGELFF.

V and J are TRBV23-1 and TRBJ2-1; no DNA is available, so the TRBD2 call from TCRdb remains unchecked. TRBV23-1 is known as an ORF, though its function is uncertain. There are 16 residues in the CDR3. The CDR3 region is CASSPFCGRTYNEQFF.

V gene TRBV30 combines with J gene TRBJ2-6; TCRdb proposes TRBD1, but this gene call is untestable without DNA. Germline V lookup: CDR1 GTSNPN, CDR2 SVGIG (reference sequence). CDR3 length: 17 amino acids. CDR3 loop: CAWSRQGAGSGANVLTF.

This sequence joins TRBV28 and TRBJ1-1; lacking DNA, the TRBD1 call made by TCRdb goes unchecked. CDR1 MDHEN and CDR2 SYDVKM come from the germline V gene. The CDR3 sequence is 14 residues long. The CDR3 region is CASSAAPRATEAFF.

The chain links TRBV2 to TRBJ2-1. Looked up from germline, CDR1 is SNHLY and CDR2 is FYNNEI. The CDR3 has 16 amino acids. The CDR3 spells CASSEAFQSSYNEQFF. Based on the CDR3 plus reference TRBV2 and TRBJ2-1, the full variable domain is EPEVTQTPSHQVTQMGQEVILRCVPISNHLYFYWYRQILGQKVEFLVSFYNNEISEKSEIFDDQFSVERPDGSNFTLKIRSTKLEDSAMYFCASSEAFQSSYNEQFFGPGTRLTVL.

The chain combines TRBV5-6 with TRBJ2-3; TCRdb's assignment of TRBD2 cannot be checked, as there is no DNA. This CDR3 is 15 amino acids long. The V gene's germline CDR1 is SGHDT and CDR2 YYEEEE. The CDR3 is CASSLVEGRAHTQYF.

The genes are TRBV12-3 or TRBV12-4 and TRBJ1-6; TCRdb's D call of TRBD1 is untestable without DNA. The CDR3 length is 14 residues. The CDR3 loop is CASLPGQNNSPLHF.

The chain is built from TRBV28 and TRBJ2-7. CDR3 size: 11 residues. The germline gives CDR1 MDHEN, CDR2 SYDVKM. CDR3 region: CASSSPYEQYF. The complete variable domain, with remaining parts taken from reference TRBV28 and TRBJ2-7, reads DVKVTQSSRYLVKRTGEKVFLECVQDMDHENMFWYRQDPGLGLRLIYFSYDVKMKEKGDIPEGYSVSREKKERFSLILESASTNQTSMYLCASSSPYEQYFGPGTRLTVT.

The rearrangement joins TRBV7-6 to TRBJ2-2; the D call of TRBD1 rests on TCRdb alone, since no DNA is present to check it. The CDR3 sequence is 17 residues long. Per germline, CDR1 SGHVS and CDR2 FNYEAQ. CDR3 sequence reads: CASSLVFGTENTGELFF. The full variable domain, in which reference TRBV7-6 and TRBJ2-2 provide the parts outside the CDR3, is GAGVSQSPRYKVTKRGQDVALRCDPISGHVSLYWYRQALGQGPEFLTYFNYEAQQDKSGLPNDRFSAERPEGSISTLTIQRTEQRDSAMYRCASSLVFGTENTGELFFGEGSRLTVL.